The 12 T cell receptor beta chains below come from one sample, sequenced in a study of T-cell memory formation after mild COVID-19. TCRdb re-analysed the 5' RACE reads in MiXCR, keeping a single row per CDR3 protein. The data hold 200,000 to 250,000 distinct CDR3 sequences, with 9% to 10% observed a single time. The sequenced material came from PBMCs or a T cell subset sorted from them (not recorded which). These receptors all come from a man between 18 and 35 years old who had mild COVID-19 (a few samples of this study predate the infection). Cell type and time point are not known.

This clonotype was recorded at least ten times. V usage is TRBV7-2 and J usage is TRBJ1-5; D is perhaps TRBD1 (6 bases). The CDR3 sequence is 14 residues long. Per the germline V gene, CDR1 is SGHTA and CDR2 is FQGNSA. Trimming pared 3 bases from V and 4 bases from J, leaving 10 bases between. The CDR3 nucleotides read TGTGCCAGCAGCTTTACAGGGCCTAATCAGCCCCAGCATTTT. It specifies CASSFTGPNQPQHF. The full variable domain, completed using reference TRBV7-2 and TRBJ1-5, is GAGVSQSPSNKVTEKGKDVELRCDPISGHTALYWYRQSLGQGLEFLIYFQGNSAPDKSGLPSDRFSAERTGGSVSTLTIQRTQQEDSAVYLCASSFTGPNQPQHFGDGTRLSIL.

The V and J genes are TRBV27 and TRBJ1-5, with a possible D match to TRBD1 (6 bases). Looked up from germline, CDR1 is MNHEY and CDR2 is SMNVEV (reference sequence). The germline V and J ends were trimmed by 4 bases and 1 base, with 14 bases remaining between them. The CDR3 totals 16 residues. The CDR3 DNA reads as TGTGCCAGCAGTTCCAGTTGGGGGCGCAGCAATCAGCCCCAGCATTTT. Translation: CASSSSWGRSNQPQHF.

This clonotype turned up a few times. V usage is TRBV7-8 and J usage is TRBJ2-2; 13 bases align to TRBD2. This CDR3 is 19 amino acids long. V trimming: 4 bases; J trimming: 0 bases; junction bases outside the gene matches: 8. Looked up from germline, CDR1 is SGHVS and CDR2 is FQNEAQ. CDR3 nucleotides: TGTGCCAGCAGCTCACCCGGACTAGCGGGGGTCGCGAACACCGGGGAGCTGTTTTTT. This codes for CASSSPGLAGVANTGELFF.

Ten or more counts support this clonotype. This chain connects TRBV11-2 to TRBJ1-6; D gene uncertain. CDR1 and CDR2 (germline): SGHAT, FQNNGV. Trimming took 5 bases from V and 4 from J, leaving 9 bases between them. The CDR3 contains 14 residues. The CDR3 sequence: CASSQGRYNSPLHF. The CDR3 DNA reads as TGTGCCAGCAGCCAAGGACGATATAATTCACCCCTCCACTTT.

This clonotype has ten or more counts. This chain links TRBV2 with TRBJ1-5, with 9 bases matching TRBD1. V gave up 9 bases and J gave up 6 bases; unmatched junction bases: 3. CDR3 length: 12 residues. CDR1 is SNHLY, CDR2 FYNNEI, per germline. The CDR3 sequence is CASRQGGQPQHF. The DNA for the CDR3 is TGTGCCAGTAGACAGGGGGGTCAGCCCCAGCATTTT.

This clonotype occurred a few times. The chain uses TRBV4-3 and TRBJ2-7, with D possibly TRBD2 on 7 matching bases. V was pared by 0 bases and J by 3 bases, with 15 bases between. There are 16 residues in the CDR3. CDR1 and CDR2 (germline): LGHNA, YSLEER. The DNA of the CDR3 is TGCGCCAGCAGCCAAGAGGGGGCTAGCGGATACTACGAGCAGTACTTC. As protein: CASSQEGASGYYEQYF.

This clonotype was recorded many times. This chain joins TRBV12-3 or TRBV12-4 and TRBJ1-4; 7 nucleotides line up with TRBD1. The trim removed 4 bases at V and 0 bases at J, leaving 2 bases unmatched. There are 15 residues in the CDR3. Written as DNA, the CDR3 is TGTGCCAGCAGTTCGCAGGGGGCAACTAATGAAAAACTGTTTTTT. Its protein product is CASSSQGATNEKLFF.

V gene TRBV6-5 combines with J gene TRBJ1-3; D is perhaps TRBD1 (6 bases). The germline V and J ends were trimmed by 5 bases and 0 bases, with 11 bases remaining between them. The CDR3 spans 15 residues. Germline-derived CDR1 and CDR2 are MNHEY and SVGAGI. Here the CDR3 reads CASSPLGGSGNTIYF. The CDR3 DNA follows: TGTGCCAGCAGTCCCCTAGGGGGCTCTGGAAACACCATATATTTT.

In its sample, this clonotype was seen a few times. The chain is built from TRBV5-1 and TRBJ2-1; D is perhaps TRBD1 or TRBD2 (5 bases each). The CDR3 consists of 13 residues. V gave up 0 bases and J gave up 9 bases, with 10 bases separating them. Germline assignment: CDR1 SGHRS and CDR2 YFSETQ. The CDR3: CASSLATGPEQFF. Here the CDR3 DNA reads TGCGCCAGCAGCTTGGCCACGGGGCCTGAGCAGTTCTTC.

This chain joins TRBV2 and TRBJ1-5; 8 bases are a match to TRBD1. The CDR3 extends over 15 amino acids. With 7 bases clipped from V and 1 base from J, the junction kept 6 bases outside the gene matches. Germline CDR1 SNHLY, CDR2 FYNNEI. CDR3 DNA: TGTGCCAGCAAAAGACAGGGGAGCAGCAATCAGCCCCAGCATTTT. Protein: CASKRQGSSNQPQHF.

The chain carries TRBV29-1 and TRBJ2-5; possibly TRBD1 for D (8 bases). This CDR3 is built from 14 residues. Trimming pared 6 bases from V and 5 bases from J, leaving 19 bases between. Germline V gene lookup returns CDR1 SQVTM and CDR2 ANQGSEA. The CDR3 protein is CSVVQGGMGETQYF. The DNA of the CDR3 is TGCAGCGTCGTACAGGGGGGGATGGGCGAGACCCAGTACTTC.

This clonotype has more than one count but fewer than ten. The CDR3 spells CASSQTPLAGGNEQFF. CDR3 DNA: TGTGCCAGCAGCCAAACCCCACTAGCGGGGGGAAATGAGCAGTTCTTC. The chain combines TRBV4-2 with TRBJ2-1; TRBD2 agrees at 12 bases. The germline CDR1 and CDR2 sequences are LGHNA and YNFKEQ. The CDR3 consists of 16 residues. The ends lost 2 bases at V and 7 bases at J; junction bases unmatched: 6.